Detailed here is one T cell receptor (beta chain). Per the study methods: Reference gene primers were amplified, and this amplification served to estimate nucleated cell counts. Using immunoSEQ multiplex PCR, the repertoire was profiled, and TCRdb retains in-frame clones only, with some absent. That table supplies the V and J calls and clone size; D and trimming were determined from the DNA. Of some 35,000 clones listed, approximately 91% were seen once; the top ten hold about 32%. This sample was included in a study of blood T cell repertoires in COVID-19. The source material was peripheral blood. The receptor's source is a man in his 70s with active COVID-19.

The CDR3 DNA sequence: TGTGCCAGCAGTCCCGGATACCCCGGGAATTCACCCCTCCACTTT. Its translation: CASSPGYPGNSPLHF. The V call is TRBV2, the J call TRBJ1-6; D remains unclear. Trimming shortened V by 5 bases and J by 7 bases, and 15 bases separated the two germline ends. The CDR3 consists of 15 residues. CDR1 is SNHLY and CDR2 is FYNNEI in the germline V gene. The entire variable domain, with the rest obtained from reference TRBV2 and TRBJ1-6, is as follows: EPEVTQTPSHQVTQMGQEVILRCVPISNHLYFYWYRQILGQKVEFLVSFYNNEISEKSEIFDDQFSVERPDGSNFTLKIRSTKLEDSAMYFCASSPGYPGNSPLHFGNGTRLTVT.